A selection of T cell receptor beta chains follows, all from one sample in a study of T cell responses to AZD1222 COVID-19 vaccine. Generated by immunoSEQ multiplex PCR, the TCRdb table keeps only in-frame clones and is missing some. The repertoire consists of around 110,000 clones, with approximately 90% occurring once and the leading ten covering around 3.1%. The sequencing here drew on peripheral blood, taken on day 0 of AZD1222 vaccination. These receptors all come from an adult in good health. Both conserved end residues are part of each CDR3. The order of the fields is V gene, J gene, D gene, clone size, CDR3 protein. A D gene is named only where the DNA matches it firmly. Where a row states a size, it is once, few, many or the class of an expanded clone; other rows omit it.

TRBV7-8	TRBJ1-2	.	.	CASSLQGYGYTF
TRBV18	TRBJ2-7	.	.	CASSPLPSTTYEQYF
TRBV6-2/TRBV6-3	TRBJ2-7	.	.	CASSYAYRYEQYF
TRBV5-1	TRBJ1-3	.	.	CASSPQGGYSGNTIYF
TRBV7-9	TRBJ2-7	.	.	CASTEAREQYF
TRBV6-7	TRBJ1-3	.	.	CASSYKGPWDTIYF
TRBV9	TRBJ1-2	TRBD1	.	CASSAGQAYYGYTF
TRBV4-3	TRBJ1-4	TRBD1	.	CASSRILDRAFNEKLFF
TRBV28	TRBJ2-7	.	.	CASSSVSSSYEQYF
TRBV5-5	TRBJ2-1	TRBD2	.	CASSSLTSGEQFF
TRBV7-3	TRBJ1-2	.	.	CASSLKQARPFYGYTF
TRBV7-2	TRBJ2-1	TRBD2	.	CASSLALAGIHNEQFF
TRBV28	TRBJ1-2	.	.	CASRWENYGYTF
TRBV7-9	TRBJ1-4	.	.	CASRPRGAREKLFF
TRBV27	TRBJ1-2	.	few	CASSSGRVYGYTF
TRBV30	TRBJ1-2	.	.	CAWRSGAGYGYTF
TRBV5-1	TRBJ2-5	.	.	CASRGRGGAETQYF
TRBV7-2	TRBJ1-4	.	.	CASSFSRPEKLFF
TRBV21-1	TRBJ2-7	.	.	CASSKEKVGGASGSPPRGEQYF
TRBV28	TRBJ2-4	.	.	CASSSPRGRINIQYF
TRBV28	TRBJ2-3	.	.	CASSSRTTGTDTQYF
TRBV3-1/TRBV3-2	TRBJ1-5	TRBD1	.	CASSRTGERGNQPQHF
TRBV9	TRBJ1-2	.	.	CASSESPISVPPNYGYTF
TRBV28	TRBJ1-6	TRBD1	.	CASSLRQGQGNSPLHF
TRBV5-1	TRBJ1-2	TRBD1	once	CASSLGDRESNYGYTF
TRBV5-4	TRBJ2-7	.	.	CASSFGQMPYEQYF
TRBV9	TRBJ1-1	.	.	CASSPAGRDTEAFF
TRBV7-9	TRBJ2-4	.	.	CASSRTGLARAGAVIQYF
TRBV2	TRBJ1-2	TRBD1	once	CASSERRQGDGYTF
TRBV3-1/TRBV3-2	TRBJ2-7	TRBD1	.	CASSRRGTVYEQYF
TRBV12-3/TRBV12-4	TRBJ2-3	.	once	CASRFTDTQYF
TRBV27	TRBJ2-7	TRBD2	.	CASSLFARGGSYEQYF
TRBV9	TRBJ1-6	.	once	CASSVGQGRSYNSPLHF
TRBV28	TRBJ1-2	TRBD1	.	CASSTRTGYLYGYTF
TRBV7-2	TRBJ1-2	TRBD1	once	CASSFYRGLGYTF
TRBV6-6	TRBJ2-7	.	.	CASSYGDSEQYF
TRBV7-9	TRBJ2-5	.	.	CASCRGQETQYF
TRBV30	TRBJ1-2	TRBD1	.	CAWSGTGGAYGYTF
TRBV20-1	TRBJ2-1	.	.	CSASPVDEQFF
TRBV10-1	TRBJ1-1	.	.	CASSEDLKGLNTEAFF
TRBV5-1	TRBJ1-4	.	.	CASTQGPTEKLFF
TRBV30	TRBJ1-2	.	.	CAWSPGLINYGYTF
TRBV12-3/TRBV12-4	TRBJ1-5	.	once	CASSLARQPQHF
TRBV4-1	TRBJ2-1	TRBD2	.	CASSQAYTSGSNEQFF
TRBV25-1	TRBJ2-2	TRBD2	few	CASSEQERENTGELFF
TRBV4-1	TRBJ2-6	.	.	CASSQVGGRGANVLTF
TRBV9	TRBJ2-1	.	.	CASSVGRGSLNSNEQFF
TRBV11-3	TRBJ2-1	TRBD2	.	CASSLGLLAGAHRDEQFF
TRBV7-9	TRBJ1-6	.	few	CASSLHPDNSPLHF
TRBV2	TRBJ2-1	TRBD1	.	CASTTGQGARREQFF
TRBV6-5	TRBJ1-5	.	.	CASSYSGTVPPQHF
TRBV7-6	TRBJ1-1	.	.	CASSGDDRSNTEAFF
TRBV28	TRBJ2-7	.	few	CASAASDEQYF